The clone carrying this T cell receptor (beta chain) showed up just a few times. Its cognate antigen is unknown. TCRdb processed the reads anew with MiXCR; each CDR3 protein has one entry. The data contain some 220,000 distinct CDR3 sequences, 9% to 15% of them seen just once; the ten biggest clones take up 1.5% to 2%. The data stem from a study of T cell repertoires in cytomegalovirus infection. V trimming: 4 bases; J trimming: 2 bases; junction bases outside the gene matches: 7. Germline V gene sequence: CDR1 SGHRS, CDR2 YFSETQ. The CDR3 is 15 amino acids. Findings and limits, study-wide: The study identified carriers of CMV plus the relevant HLA from cumulative public TCR beta family frequency.

The sequenced sample consisted of PBMCs. The J gene is TRBJ2-3, the V gene TRBV5-1, with 7 positions matching TRBD2. This clonotype originated in a human donor in good health (CMV status not recorded). Some clones in this sample may be carry-over from other donors' samples. The CDR3 nucleotides are TGCGCCAGCAGCCTCGACGGGACTACCACAGATACGCAGTATTTT. Translating it yields CASSLDGTTTDTQYF.